This T cell receptor beta chain was recorded in a study of cytomegalovirus exposure and HLA in healthy donors. Study overall: Counted in an early data release were about 86 million unique TCRs from HLA-typed donors.

For this clone: An end of the junction does not agree with germline; a read error may underlie this.

This CDR3 has 14 residues. The germline V gene has CDR1 SEHNR and CDR2 FQNEAQ (reference sequence). 13 Jbeta primers and 60 Vbeta primers were used for the PCR. Assay used: immunoSEQ multiplex PCR; TCRdb lists only in-frame clones, some missing. This sample has over 150,000 clones, with roughly 74% found just once. The chain is built from TRBV7-9 and TRBJ2-3; D might be TRBD2 (5 bases). Sequencing was carried out using PBMCs. The TCR originated in a male donor in good health and CMV-seronegative. The CDR3 nucleotides are TGTTCCAGCAGCCGAGGGTCTAACACAGATACGCAGTATTTT. Translating gives CSSSRGSNTDTQYF.